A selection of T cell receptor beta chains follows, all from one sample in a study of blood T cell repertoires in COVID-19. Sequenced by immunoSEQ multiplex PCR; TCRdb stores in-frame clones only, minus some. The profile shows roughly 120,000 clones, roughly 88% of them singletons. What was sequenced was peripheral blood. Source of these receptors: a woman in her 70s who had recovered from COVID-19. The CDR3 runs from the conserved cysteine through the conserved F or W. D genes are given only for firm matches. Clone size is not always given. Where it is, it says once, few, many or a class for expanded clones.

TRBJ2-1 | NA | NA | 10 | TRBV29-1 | TGCAGCGCCTTCTACAATGAGCAGTTCTTC | CSAFYNEQFF
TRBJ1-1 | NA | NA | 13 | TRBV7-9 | TGTGCCAGTTCAGGTTCTAAACATATTGAAGCTTTCTTT | CASSGSKHIEAFF
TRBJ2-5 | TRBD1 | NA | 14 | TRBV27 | TGTGCCAGCAGCCCGGACAGGTTCCAAGAGACCCAGTACTTC | CASSPDRFQETQYF
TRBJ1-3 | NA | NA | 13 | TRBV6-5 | TGTGCCAGTACGAGGATCTCTGGAAACACCATATATTTT | CASTRISGNTIYF
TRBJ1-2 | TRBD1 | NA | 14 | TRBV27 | TGTGCCAGCAGACCTGACAGGGGGCTGGGCGGCTACACCTTC | CASRPDRGLGGYTF
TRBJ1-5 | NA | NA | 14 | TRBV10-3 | TGTGCCATCAGTGAGTCGGGAGGGTATCAGCCCCAGCATTTT | CAISESGGYQPQHF
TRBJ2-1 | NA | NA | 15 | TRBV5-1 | TGCGCCAGCAGCCACTCTAGCGTAGTTTACAATGAGCAGTTCTTC | CASSHSSVVYNEQFF
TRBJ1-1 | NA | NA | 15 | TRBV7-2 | TGTGCCAGCAGCGCGAAAGCAATCCCTAACACTGAAGCTTTCTTT | CASSAKAIPNTEAFF
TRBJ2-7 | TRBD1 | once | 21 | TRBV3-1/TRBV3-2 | TGTGCCAGCAGCCAAGATACGCAGTTGGACAGGGTTTTTTTCGGTGGGTACGAGCAGTACTTC | CASSQDTQLDRVFFGGYEQYF
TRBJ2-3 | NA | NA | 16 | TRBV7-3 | TGTGCCAGCAGCTTCGGCGCGGGGGCCATGGGGGATACGCAGTATTTT | CASSFGAGAMGDTQYF
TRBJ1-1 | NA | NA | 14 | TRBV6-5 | TGTGCCAGCAGTTACTCGCGCCTGAACACTGAAGCTTTCTTT | CASSYSRLNTEAFF
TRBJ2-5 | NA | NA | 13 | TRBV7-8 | TGTGCCAGCAGCTGGGGAGTCCAAGAGACCCAGTACTTC | CASSWGVQETQYF
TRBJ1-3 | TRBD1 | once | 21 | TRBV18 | TGTGCCAGCTCACCAAGCCCTTCCGGGACAGGGGGCACCTCACCTGGAAACACCATATATTTT | CASSPSPSGTGGTSPGNTIYF
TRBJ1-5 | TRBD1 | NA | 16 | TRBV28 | TGTGCCAGCAGTAAACCCTTGGGACAGAATAATCAGCCCCAGCATTTT | CASSKPLGQNNQPQHF
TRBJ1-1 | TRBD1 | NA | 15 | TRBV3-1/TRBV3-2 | TGTGCCAGCAGCCACTACGGGACAGGGGGCACTGAAGCTTTCTTT | CASSHYGTGGTEAFF
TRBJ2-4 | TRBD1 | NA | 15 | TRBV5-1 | TGCGCCAGCAGCCTCGCGGGACAGGGGTTAAACATTCAGTACTTC | CASSLAGQGLNIQYF
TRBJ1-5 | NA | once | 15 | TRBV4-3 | TGCGCCAGCAGCCAAGAAATATGGGGGGATCAGCCCCAGCATTTT | CASSQEIWGDQPQHF
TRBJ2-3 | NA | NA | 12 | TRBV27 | TGTGCCAGCAGTTTTAGTGCAGATACGCAGTATTTT | CASSFSADTQYF
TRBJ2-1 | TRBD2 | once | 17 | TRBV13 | TGTGCCAGCAGCTCGGTGCTGGCGGGGGGCGTATACAATGAGCAGTTCTTC | CASSSVLAGGVYNEQFF
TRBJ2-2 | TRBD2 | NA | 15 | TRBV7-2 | TGTGCCAGCAGTAAGGGACTAGCGAACACCGGGGAGCTGTTTTTT | CASSKGLANTGELFF
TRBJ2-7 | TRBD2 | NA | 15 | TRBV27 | TGTGCCAGCAGCGCCTTCTTTAGCGGGTCCTACGAGCAGTACTTC | CASSAFFSGSYEQYF
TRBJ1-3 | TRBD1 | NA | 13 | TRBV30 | TGTGCCTGGACCACAGGGGCTGGAAACACCATATATTTT | CAWTTGAGNTIYF
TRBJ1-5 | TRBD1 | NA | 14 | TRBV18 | TGTGCCAGCTCGCCGGGACAGGCGAATCAGCCCCAGCATTTT | CASSPGQANQPQHF
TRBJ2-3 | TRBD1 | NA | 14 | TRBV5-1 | TGCGCCAGCAGCTTGGGACAGGGCAAGGATACGCAGTATTTT | CASSLGQGKDTQYF
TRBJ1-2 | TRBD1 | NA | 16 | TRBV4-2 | TGTGCCAGCAGCCAACTAGGGACAGGGCTCAACTATGGCTACACCTTC | CASSQLGTGLNYGYTF
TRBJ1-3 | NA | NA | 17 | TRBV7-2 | TGTGCCAGCAGCTTAGCAAGGCCCAGGGGCTCTGGAAACACCATATATTTT | CASSLARPRGSGNTIYF
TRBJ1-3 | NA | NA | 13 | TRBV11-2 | TGTGCCAGCAGCGTCGGGTTTGGAAACACCATATATTTT | CASSVGFGNTIYF
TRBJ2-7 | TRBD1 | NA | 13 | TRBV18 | TGTGCCAGCTGCCCGACAGGGGGCTACGAGCAGTACTTC | CASCPTGGYEQYF
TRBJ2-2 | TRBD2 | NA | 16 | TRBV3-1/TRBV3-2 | TGTGCCAGCAGCTTGAGCGGGAGGCGGAACACCGGGGAGCTGTTTTTT | CASSLSGRRNTGELFF
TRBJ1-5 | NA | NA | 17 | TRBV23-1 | TGCGCCAGCAGTCAATTATTCGGGATTTCCATCGGGCAGCCCCAGCATTTT | CASSQLFGISIGQPQHF
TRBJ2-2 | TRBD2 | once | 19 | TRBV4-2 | TGTGCCAGCAGCCAAGCCGGGGTAGCGGGAGCCCCGAACACCGGGGAGCTGTTTTTT | CASSQAGVAGAPNTGELFF
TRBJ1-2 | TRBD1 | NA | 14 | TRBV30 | TGTGCCTGGAGTGTATGGGACAGTGGAGGTGGCTACACCTTC | CAWSVWDSGGGYTF
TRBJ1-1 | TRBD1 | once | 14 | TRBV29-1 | TGCAGCGTAGCCGGGACAGGGCCCAACACTGAAGCTTTCTTT | CSVAGTGPNTEAFF
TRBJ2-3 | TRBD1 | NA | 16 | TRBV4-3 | TGCGCCAGCAGCCAAGTCTCCGGGACAGGCTGGGATACGCAGTATTTT | CASSQVSGTGWDTQYF
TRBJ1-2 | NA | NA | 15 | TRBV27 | TGTGCCAGCAGGCTGACCTGGGGAGCTAACTATGGCTACACCTTC | CASRLTWGANYGYTF
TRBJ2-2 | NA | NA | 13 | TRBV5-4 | TGTGCCAGCACCCCGTCGAACACCGGGGAGCTGTTTTTT | CASTPSNTGELFF
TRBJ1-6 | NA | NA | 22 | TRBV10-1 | TGCGCCAGCAGATATATCCAGTCTTGTACCACCCCTCCTTTCTTCCGAGGTTCACCCCTCCACTTT | CASRYIQSCTTPPFFRGSPLHF
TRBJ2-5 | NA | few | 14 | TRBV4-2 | TGTGCCAGCAGCCCGGGGGTAGCGGAAGAGACCCAGTACTTC | CASSPGVAEETQYF
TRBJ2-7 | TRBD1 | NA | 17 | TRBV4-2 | TGTGCCAGCACCACGTCAACCCGCGGGACAGGGTCCTACGAGCAGTACTTC | CASTTSTRGTGSYEQYF
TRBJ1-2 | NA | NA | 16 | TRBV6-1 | TGTGCCAGCAGTGAAGCGAGGGCACGGCCACGCTATGGCTACACCTTC | CASSEARARPRYGYTF
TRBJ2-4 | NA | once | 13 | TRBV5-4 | TGTGCCAGCAGCTCGACAGGAGGAAACATTCAGTACTTC | CASSSTGGNIQYF
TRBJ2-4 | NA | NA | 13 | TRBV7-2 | TGTGCCAGCAGCTTTTATCAGGGAAACATTCAGTACTTC | CASSFYQGNIQYF
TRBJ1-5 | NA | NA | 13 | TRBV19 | TGTGCCAGTAGTATAGATCGAGGTCAGCCCCAGCATTTT | CASSIDRGQPQHF
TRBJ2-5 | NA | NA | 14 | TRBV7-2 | TGTGCCAGCAGCGGGGGGTGGGCAGCGGAGACCCAGTACTTC | CASSGGWAAETQYF
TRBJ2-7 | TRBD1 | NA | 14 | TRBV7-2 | TGTGCCAGCAGCGGCGGGACAGGTCTGTGGGAGCAGTACTTC | CASSGGTGLWEQYF
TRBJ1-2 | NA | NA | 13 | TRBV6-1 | TGTGCCAGCATTGAACCGGGTACCTATGGCTACACCTTC | CASIEPGTYGYTF
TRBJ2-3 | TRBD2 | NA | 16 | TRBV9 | TGTGCCAGCAGCGTAGGACTAGCGGGATACACAGATACGCAGTATTTT | CASSVGLAGYTDTQYF
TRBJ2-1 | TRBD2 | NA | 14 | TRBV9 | TGTGCCAGCAGCGGGGGACTAGCAATATATGAGCAGTTCTTC | CASSGGLAIYEQFF
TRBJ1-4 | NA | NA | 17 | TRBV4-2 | TGTGCCAGCAGCCAAGCGGGACGGACGGGGGGGAATGAAAAACTGTTTTTT | CASSQAGRTGGNEKLFF
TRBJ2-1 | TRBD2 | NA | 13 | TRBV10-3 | TGTGCCACCACCTTTCAGCGGGAGGATGAGCAGTTCTTC | CATTFQREDEQFF
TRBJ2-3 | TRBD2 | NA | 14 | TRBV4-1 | TGCGCCAGCAGCCGCGGGACTAGCGTGGATACGCAGTATTTT | CASSRGTSVDTQYF
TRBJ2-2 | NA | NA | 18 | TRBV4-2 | TGTGCCAGCAGCCGAGAGACCTCGCGGGCCTCGAACACCGGGGAGCTGTTTTTT | CASSRETSRASNTGELFF
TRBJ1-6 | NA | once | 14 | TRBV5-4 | TGTGCCAGCAGCTTGGATTACACTAATTCACCCCTCCACTTT | CASSLDYTNSPLHF